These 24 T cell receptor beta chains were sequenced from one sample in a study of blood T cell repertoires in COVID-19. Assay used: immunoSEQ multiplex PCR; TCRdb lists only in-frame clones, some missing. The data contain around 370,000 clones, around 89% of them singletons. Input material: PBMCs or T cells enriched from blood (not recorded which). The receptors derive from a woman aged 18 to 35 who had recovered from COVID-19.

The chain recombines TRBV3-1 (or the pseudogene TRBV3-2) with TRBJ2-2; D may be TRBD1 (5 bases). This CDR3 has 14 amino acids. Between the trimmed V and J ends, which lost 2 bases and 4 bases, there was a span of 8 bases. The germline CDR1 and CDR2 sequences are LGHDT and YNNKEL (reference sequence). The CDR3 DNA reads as TGTGCCAGCAGCCAACAGGGCGGCACCGGGGAGCTGTTTTTT. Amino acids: CASSQQGGTGELFF.

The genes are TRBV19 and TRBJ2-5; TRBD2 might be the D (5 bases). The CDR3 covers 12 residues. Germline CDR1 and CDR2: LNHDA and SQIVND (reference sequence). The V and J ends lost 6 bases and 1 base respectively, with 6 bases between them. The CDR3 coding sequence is TGTGCCAGTAGGGACTTCCAAGAGACCCAGTACTTC. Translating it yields CASRDFQETQYF. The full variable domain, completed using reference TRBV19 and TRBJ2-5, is DGGITQSPKYLFRKEGQNVTLSCEQNLNHDAMYWYRQDPGQGLRLIYYSQIVNDFQKGDIAEGYSVSREKKESFPLTVTSAQKNPTAFYLCASRDFQETQYFGPGTRLLVL.

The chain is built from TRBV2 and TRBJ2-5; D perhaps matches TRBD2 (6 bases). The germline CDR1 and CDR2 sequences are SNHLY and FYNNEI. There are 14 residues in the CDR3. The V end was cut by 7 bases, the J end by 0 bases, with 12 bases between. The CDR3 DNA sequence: TGTGCCAGCACGAAACGGGGGTACCAAGAGACCCAGTACTTC. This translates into CASTKRGYQETQYF.

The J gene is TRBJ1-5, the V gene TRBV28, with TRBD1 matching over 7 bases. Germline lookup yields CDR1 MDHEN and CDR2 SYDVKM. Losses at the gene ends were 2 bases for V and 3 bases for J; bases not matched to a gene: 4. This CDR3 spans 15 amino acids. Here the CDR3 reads CASSLATGNNQPQHF. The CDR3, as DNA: TGTGCCAGCAGTTTAGCGACAGGGAACAATCAGCCCCAGCATTTT.

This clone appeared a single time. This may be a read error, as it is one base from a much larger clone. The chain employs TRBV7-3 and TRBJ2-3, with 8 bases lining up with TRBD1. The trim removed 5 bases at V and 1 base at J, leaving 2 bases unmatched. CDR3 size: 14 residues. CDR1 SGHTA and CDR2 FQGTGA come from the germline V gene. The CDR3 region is CASSQGQGTDTQYF. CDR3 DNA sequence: TGTGCCAGCAGCCAGGGACAGGGCACAGATACGCAGTATTTT.

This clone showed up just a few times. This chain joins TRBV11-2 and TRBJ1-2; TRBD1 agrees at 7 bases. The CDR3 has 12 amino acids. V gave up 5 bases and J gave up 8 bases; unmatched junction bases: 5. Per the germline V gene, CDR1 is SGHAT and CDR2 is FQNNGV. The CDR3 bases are TGTGCCAGCAGCCGGGGGACAGACGGCTACACCTTC. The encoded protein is CASSRGTDGYTF.

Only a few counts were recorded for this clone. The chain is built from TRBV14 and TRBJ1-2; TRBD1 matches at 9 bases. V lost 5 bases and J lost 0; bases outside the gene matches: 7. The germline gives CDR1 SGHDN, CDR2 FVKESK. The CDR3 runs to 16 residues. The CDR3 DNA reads TGTGCCAGCAGCGGAGAAGGGACAGGGACTAACTATGGCTACACCTTC. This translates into CASSGEGTGTNYGYTF.

This chain's CDR3 is CASSSGPGGAYNEQFF. CDR3 DNA: TGTGCCAGCAGTAGTGGCCCGGGGGGGGCCTACAATGAGCAGTTCTTC. The rearrangement uses TRBV6-4 and TRBJ2-1; TRBD2 matches 8 bases. The CDR3 spans 16 residues. The trim removed 5 bases at V and 2 bases at J, leaving 8 bases unmatched. CDR1 and CDR2 from the germline V gene are MRHNA and SNTAGT.

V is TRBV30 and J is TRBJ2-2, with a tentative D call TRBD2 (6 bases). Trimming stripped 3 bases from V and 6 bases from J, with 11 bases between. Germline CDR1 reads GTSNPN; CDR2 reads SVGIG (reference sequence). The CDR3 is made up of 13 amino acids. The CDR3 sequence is CAWSRDSAGELFF. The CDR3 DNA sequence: TGTGCCTGGAGCCGGGACTCCGCCGGGGAGCTGTTTTTT.

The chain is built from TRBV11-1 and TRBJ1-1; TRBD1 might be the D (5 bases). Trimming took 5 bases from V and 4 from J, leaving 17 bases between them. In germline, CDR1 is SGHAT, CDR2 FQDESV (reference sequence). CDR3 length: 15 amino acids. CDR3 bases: TGTGCCAGCAGCCCTGGAGCCGGGGGGAGCACTGAAGCTTTCTTT. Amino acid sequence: CASSPGAGGSTEAFF.

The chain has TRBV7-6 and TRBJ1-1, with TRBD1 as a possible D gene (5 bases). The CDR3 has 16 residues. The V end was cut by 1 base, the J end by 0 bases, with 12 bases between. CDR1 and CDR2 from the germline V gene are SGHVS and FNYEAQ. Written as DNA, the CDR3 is TGTGCCAGCAGCTTAGAGCCAGGGATCTTGAACACTGAAGCTTTCTTT. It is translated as CASSLEPGILNTEAFF.

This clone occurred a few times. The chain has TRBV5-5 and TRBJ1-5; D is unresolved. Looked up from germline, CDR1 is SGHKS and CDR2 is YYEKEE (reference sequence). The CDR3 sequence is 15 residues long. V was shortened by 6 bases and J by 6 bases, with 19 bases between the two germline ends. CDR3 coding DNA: TGTGCCAGCACTTCCCTTCCCGGAGGGAGTCAGCCCCAGCATTTT. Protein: CASTSLPGGSQPQHF.

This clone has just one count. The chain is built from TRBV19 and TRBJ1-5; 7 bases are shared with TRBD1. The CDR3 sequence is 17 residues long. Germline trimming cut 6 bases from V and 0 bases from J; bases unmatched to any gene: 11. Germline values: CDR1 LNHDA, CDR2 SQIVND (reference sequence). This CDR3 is CASSPRGTAYSNQPQHF. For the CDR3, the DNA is TGTGCCAGTAGCCCCCGAGGGACAGCATATAGCAATCAGCCCCAGCATTTT.

Here the CDR3 DNA reads TGTGCCAGCAGCCCATCGACAGGGACTGGAAACACCATATATTTT. Translating gives CASSPSTGTGNTIYF. This rearrangement joins TRBV5-4 to TRBJ1-3; 7 bases map to TRBD1. This CDR3 spans 15 amino acids. V trimming: 4 bases; J trimming: 2 bases; junction bases outside the gene matches: 6. Germline-derived CDR1 and CDR2 are SGHNT and YYREEE (reference sequence). The whole variable domain, filled in from reference TRBV5-4 and TRBJ1-3, reads ETGVTQSPTHLIKTRGQQVTLRCSSQSGHNTVSWYQQALGQGPQFIFQYYREEENGRGNFPPRFSGLQFPNYSSELNVNALELDDSALYLCASSPSTGTGNTIYFGEGSWLTVV.

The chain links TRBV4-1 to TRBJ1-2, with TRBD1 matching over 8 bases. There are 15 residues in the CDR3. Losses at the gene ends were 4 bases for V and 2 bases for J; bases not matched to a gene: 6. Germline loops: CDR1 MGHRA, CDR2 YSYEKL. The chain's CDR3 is CASSPRQGPNYGYTF. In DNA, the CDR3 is TGCGCCAGCAGCCCCCGACAGGGGCCCAACTATGGCTACACCTTC.

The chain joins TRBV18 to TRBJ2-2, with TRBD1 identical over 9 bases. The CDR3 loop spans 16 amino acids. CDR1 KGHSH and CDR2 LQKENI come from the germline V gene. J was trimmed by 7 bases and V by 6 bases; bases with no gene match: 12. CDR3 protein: CASSVELQGAGGELFF. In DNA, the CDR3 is TGTGCCAGCTCTGTAGAACTACAGGGGGCCGGCGGGGAGCTGTTTTTT.

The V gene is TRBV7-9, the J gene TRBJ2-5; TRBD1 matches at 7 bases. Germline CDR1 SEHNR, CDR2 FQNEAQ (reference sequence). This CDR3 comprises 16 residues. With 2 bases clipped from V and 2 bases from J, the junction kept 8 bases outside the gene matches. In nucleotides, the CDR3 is TGTGCCAGCAGCTTAAATTTGGGACAGAGTCAAGAGACCCAGTACTTC. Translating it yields CASSLNLGQSQETQYF.

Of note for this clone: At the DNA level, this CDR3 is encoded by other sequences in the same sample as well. The DNA of the CDR3 is TGCGCCAGCAGCACCGGGACAGGCAACTATGGCTACACCTTC. The encoded protein is CASSTGTGNYGYTF. This rearrangement joins TRBV5-1 to TRBJ1-2; 8 bases agree with TRBD1. The germline V gene has CDR1 SGHRS and CDR2 YFSETQ. Trimming removed 4 bases from V and 2 bases from J; junction bases left unmatched: 4. The CDR3 spans 14 residues.

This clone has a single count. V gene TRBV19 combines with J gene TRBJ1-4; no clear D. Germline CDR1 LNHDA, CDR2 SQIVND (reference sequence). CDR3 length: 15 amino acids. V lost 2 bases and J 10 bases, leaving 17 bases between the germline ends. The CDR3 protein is CASSINFGPGGKLFF. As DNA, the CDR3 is TGTGCCAGTAGTATAAATTTTGGCCCCGGCGGAAAACTGTTTTTT.

The CDR3 spells CASSLGVEAFF. The CDR3 DNA reads as TGTGCCAGCAGCTTAGGAGTGGAAGCTTTCTTT. The chain links TRBV7-9 to TRBJ1-1; D unresolved. The ends were cut back, 1 base at V and 8 bases at J, with 5 bases in the middle. CDR3 length: 11 residues. Germline lookup yields CDR1 SEHNR and CDR2 FQNEAQ (reference sequence).

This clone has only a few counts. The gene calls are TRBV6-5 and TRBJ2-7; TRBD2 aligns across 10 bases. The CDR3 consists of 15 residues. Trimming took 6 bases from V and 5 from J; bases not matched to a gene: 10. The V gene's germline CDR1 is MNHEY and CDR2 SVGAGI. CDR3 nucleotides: TGTGCCAGCAGGACAGAAGCGGGGGGGCCAAACGAGCAGTACTTC. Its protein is CASRTEAGGPNEQYF.

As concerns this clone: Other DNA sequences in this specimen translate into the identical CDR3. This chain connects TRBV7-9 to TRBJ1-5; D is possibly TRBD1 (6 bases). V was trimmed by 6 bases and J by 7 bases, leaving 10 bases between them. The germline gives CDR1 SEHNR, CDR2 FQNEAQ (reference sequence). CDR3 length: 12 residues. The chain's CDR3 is CASSLQGQPQHF. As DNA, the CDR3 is TGTGCCAGCAGTCTACAGGGACAGCCCCAGCATTTT.

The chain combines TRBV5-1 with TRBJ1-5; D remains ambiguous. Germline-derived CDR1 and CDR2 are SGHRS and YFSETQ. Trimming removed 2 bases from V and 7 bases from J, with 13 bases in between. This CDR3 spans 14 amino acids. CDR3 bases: TGCGCCAGCAGCTTAAGCGCGCGCGAACAGCCCCAGCATTTT. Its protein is CASSLSAREQPQHF.

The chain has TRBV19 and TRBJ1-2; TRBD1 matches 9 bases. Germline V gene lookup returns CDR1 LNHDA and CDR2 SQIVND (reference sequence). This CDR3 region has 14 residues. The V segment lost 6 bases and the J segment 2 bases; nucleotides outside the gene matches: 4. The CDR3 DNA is TGTGCCAGTAGATGGACAGGGGCAAACTATGGCTACACCTTC. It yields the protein CASRWTGANYGYTF.